This T cell receptor beta chain emerged from a study of human T cells and chemical hapten exposure. Stated time point: pre-sensitization, week 0. Stated treatment: therapeutic diphenylcyclopropenone sensitization with weekly scalp DPC. People who gave samples had alopecia, were 18 to 70 years old, and were suitable for DPC. The V end lost 5 bases, the J end lost 4 bases, and 15 bases lay between the germline ends. The CDR3 is made up of 13 amino acids. Germline-derived CDR1 and CDR2 are DFQATT and SNEGSKA (reference sequence). In the library, unique molecular identifiers were attached to individual cDNA molecules. In TCRdb, the RACE reads were re-called with MiXCR into one record per CDR3 protein. The sample holds 350,000 to 450,000 distinct CDR3 sequences, roughly 5% seen once. This clonotype appeared many times.

The sample in question was whole blood, obtained in connection with sensitization to the hapten diphenylcyclopropenone (DPC). This receptor was identified in a woman aged 45-65 years with alopecia areata. Some clones in this sample may be carry-over from other donors' samples. This sequence joins TRBV20-1 and TRBJ2-7, with D tentatively TRBD2 (6 bases). The CDR3 nucleotides are TGCAGTGCTTCGCGGGCCGGGGGATACGAGCAGTACTTC. As protein: CSASRAGGYEQYF.